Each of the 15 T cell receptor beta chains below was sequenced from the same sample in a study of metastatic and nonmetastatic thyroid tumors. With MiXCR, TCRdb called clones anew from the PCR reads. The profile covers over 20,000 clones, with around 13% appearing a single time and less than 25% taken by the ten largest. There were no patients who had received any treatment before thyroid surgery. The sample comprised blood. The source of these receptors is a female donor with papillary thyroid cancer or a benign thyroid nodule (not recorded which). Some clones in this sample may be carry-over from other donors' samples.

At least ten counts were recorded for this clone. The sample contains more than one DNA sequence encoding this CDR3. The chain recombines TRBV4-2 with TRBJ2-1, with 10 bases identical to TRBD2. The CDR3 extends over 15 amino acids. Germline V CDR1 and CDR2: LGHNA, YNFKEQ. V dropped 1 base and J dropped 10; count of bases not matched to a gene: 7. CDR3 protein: CASSQVLAGGGEQFF. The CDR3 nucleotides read TGTGCCAGCAGCCAAGTATTAGCGGGGGGAGGGGAGCAGTTCTTC.

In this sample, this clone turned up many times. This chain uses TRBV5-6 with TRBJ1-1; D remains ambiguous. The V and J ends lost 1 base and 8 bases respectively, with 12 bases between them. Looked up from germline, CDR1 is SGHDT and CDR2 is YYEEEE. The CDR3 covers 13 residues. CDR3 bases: TGTGCCAGCAGCTTGACCCCAGAGGTGGAAGCTTTCTTT. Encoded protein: CASSLTPEVEAFF.

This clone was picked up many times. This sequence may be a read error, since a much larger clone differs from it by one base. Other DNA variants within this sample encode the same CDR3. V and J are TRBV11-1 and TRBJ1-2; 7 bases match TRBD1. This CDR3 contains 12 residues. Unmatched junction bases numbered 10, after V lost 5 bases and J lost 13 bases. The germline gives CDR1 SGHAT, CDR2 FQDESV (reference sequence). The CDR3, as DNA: TGTGCCAGCAGCCACGACAGGGTAGGATTCACCTTC. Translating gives CASSHDRVGFTF.

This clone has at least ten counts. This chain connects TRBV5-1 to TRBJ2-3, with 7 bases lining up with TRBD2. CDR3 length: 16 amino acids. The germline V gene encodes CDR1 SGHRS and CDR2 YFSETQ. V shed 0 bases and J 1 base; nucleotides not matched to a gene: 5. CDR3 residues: CASSLVGTSGTDTQYF. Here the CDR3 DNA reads TGCGCCAGCAGCTTGGTCGGTACTAGCGGCACAGATACGCAGTATTTT.

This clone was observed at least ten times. CDR3 DNA: TGCGCCAGCAGCTTGGTAGGACAGTCCACAGATACGCAGTATTTT. Its protein is CASSLVGQSTDTQYF. The chain joins TRBV5-1 to TRBJ2-3; D might be TRBD1 (6 bases). The germline V gene encodes CDR1 SGHRS and CDR2 YFSETQ. Trimming stripped 0 bases from V and 2 bases from J, with 10 bases between. The length of the CDR3 is 15 residues. Combining the CDR3 with reference TRBV5-1 and TRBJ2-3 gives the whole variable domain KAGVTQTPRYLIKTRGQQVTLSCSPISGHRSVSWYQQTPGQGLQFLFEYFSETQRNKGNFPGRFSGRQFSNSRSEMNVSTLELGDSALYLCASSLVGQSTDTQYFGPGTRLTVL.

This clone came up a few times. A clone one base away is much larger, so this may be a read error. CDR3 DNA: TGTGCCACCAGCAGCCCCCCCCGGATAGACAAAAACATTCAGTACTTC. This encodes CATSSPPRIDKNIQYF. This chain joins TRBV15 and TRBJ2-4; D gene unclear. Between the trimmed V and J ends, which lost 3 bases and 3 bases, there was a span of 15 bases. The CDR3 sequence is 16 residues long. The V gene's germline CDR1 is LNHNV and CDR2 YYDKDF (reference sequence). The whole variable domain, filled in from reference TRBV15 and TRBJ2-4, reads DAMVIQNPRYQVTQFGKPVTLSCSQTLNHNVMYWYQQKSSQAPKLLFHYYDKDFNNEADTPDNFQSRRPNTSFCFLDIRSPGLGDTAMYLCATSSPPRIDKNIQYFGAGTRLSVL.

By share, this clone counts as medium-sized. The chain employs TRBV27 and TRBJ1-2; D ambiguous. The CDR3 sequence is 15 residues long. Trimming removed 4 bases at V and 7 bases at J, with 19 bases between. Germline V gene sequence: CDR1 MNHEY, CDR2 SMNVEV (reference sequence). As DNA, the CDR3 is TGTGCCAGCAGTTCGGAGGGTCCTAACACGGGTGGCTACACCTTC. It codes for CASSSEGPNTGGYTF.

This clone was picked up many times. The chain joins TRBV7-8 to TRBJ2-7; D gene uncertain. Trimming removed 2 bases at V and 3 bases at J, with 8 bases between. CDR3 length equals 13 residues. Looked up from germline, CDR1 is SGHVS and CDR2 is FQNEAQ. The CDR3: CASSLTDDYEQYF. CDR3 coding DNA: TGTGCCAGCAGCTTAACGGACGACTACGAGCAGTACTTC. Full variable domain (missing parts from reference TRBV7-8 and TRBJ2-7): GAGVSQSPRYKVAKRGQDVALRCDPISGHVSLFWYQQALGQGPEFLTYFQNEAQLDKSGLPSDRFFAERPEGSVSTLKIQRTQQEDSAVYLCASSLTDDYEQYFGPGTRLTVT.

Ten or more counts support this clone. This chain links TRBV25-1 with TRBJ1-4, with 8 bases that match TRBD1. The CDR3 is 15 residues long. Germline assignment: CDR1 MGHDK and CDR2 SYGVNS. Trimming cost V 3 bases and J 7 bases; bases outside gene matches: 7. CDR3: CASSDSRGRGEKLFF. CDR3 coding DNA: TGTGCCAGCAGTGACTCCAGGGGGCGGGGTGAAAAACTGTTTTTT.

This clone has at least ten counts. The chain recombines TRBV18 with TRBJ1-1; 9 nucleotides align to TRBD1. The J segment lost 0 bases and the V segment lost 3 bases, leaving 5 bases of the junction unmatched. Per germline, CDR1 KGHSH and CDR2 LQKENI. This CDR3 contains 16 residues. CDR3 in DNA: TGTGCCAGCTCACCTCGGGACAGGGACTTGAACACTGAAGCTTTCTTT. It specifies CASSPRDRDLNTEAFF. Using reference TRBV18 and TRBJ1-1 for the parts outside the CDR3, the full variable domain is NAGVMQNPRHLVRRRGQEARLRCSPMKGHSHVYWYRQLPEEGLKFMVYLQKENIIDESGMPKERFSAEFPKEGPSILRIQQVVRGDSAAYFCASSPRDRDLNTEAFFGQGTRLTVV.

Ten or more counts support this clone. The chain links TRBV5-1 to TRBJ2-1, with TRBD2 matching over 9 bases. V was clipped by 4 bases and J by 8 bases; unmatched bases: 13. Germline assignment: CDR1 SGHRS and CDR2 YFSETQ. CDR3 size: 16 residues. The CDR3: CASSSGGLAGRDEQFF. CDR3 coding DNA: TGCGCCAGCAGCAGCGGAGGCCTAGCGGGAAGGGATGAGCAGTTCTTC.

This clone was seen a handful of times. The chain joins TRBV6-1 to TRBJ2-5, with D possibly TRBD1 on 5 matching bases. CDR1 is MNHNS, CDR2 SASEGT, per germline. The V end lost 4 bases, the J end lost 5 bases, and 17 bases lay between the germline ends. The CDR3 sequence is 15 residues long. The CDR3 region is CASSVGGAPRETQYF. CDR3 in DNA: TGTGCCAGCAGTGTGGGTGGGGCGCCGAGGGAGACCCAGTACTTC.

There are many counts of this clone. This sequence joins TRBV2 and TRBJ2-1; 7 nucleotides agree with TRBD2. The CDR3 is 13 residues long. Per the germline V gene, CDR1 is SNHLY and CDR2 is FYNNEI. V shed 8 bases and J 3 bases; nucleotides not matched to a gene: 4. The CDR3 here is CASGRAGYNEQFF. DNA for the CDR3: TGTGCCAGCGGGAGGGCCGGCTACAATGAGCAGTTCTTC.

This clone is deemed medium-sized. CDR3 in DNA: TGTGCCAGCAGTCCTCTCCGGTCCTCTGGAAACACCATATATTTT. This encodes CASSPLRSSGNTIYF. V is TRBV28 and J is TRBJ1-3; no reliable D call. From germline, CDR1 is MDHEN and CDR2 SYDVKM. The CDR3 contains 15 residues. Trimming shortened V by 5 bases and J by 0 bases, and 11 bases separated the two germline ends.

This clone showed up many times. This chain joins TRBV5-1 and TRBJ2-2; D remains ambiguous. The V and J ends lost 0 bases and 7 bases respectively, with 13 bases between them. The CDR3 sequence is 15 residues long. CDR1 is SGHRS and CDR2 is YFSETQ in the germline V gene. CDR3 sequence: CASSLGGRTDGELFF. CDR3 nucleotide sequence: TGCGCCAGCAGCTTGGGGGGTCGGACGGACGGGGAGCTGTTTTTT. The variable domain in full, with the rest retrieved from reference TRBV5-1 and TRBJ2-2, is KAGVTQTPRYLIKTRGQQVTLSCSPISGHRSVSWYQQTPGQGLQFLFEYFSETQRNKGNFPGRFSGRQFSNSRSEMNVSTLELGDSALYLCASSLGGRTDGELFFGEGSRLTVL.